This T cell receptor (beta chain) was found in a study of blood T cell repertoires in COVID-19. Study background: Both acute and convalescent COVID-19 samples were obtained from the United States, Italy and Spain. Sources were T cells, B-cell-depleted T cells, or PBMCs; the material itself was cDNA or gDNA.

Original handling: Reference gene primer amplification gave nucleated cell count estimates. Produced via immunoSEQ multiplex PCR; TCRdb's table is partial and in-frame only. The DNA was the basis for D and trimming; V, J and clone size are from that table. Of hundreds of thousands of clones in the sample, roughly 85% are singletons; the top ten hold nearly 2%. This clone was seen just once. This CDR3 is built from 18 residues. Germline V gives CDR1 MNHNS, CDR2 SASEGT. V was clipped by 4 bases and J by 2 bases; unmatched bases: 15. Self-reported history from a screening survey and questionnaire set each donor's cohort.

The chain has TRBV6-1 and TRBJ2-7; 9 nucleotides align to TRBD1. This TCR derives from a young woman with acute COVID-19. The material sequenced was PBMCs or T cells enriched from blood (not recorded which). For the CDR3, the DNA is TGTGCCAGCAGTGTCCCCGTGACCGGGACAGGGACCGCCTACGAGCAGTACTTC. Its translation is CASSVPVTGTGTAYEQYF.